A single sample is the source of the 29 T cell receptor beta chains below, sequenced in a study of blood T cell repertoires in COVID-19. Profiling relied on immunoSEQ multiplex PCR, and the TCRdb table lists in-frame clones only, not all of them. The table has about 180,000 clones, approximately 78% seen once. Material for sequencing was peripheral blood. The receptors stem from a woman aged 80 or older with COVID-19, enrolled during active disease.

The CDR3 DNA reads TGTGCCAGCAGCGGGCGGGAGTTGACAGATACGCAGTATTTT. It translates to CASSGRELTDTQYF. The gene calls are TRBV7-8 and TRBJ2-3; TRBD2 aligns across 7 bases. Trimming at V came to 5 bases and at J to 3 bases, leaving 5 bases not matched to a gene. CDR3 length: 14 residues. The germline gives CDR1 SGHVS, CDR2 FQNEAQ.

In DNA, the CDR3 is TGTGCCAGCAGCCCGGACATCAACTATGGCTACACCTTC. Residues: CASSPDINYGYTF. The rearrangement joins TRBV9 to TRBJ1-2; possibly TRBD1 for D (5 bases). The CDR3 loop spans 13 amino acids. V gave up 4 bases and J gave up 2 bases, with 9 bases separating them. Looked up from germline, CDR1 is SGDLS and CDR2 is YYNGEE.

This chain joins TRBV5-1 and TRBJ2-7, with 13 nucleotides matching TRBD2. The germline V gene encodes CDR1 SGHRS and CDR2 YFSETQ. The junction had 4 bases not matched to a gene; V was cut back by 4 bases and J by 3 bases. CDR3 length equals 15 residues. Here the CDR3 reads CASSPWTSGGYEQYF. The CDR3 bases are TGCGCCAGCAGCCCATGGACTAGCGGGGGCTACGAGCAGTACTTC.

This chain links TRBV5-5 with TRBJ1-2; D is uncertain. The CDR3 covers 14 residues. V shed 4 bases and J shed 3 bases, with 13 bases lying between them. The germline gives CDR1 SGHKS, CDR2 YYEKEE (reference sequence). For the CDR3, the DNA is TGTGCCAGCAGCCGGTTTCAGGAGGACTATGGCTACACCTTC. Its translation: CASSRFQEDYGYTF.

The chain joins TRBV7-6 to TRBJ2-7; maybe TRBD1 (5 bases). Germline V gene data show CDR1 as SGHVS and CDR2 as FNYEAQ. The CDR3 extends over 14 amino acids. Trimming stripped 4 bases from V and 1 base from J, with 11 bases between. The CDR3 loop reads CASSSIDRSYEQYF. CDR3 nucleotides: TGTGCCAGCAGCTCGATCGACAGATCCTACGAGCAGTACTTC. Full variable domain (rest looked up from reference TRBV7-6 and TRBJ2-7): GAGVSQSPRYKVTKRGQDVALRCDPISGHVSLYWYRQALGQGPEFLTYFNYEAQQDKSGLPNDRFSAERPEGSISTLTIQRTEQRDSAMYRCASSSIDRSYEQYFGPGTRLTVT.

This clone appeared a single time. CDR3 bases: TGTGCCAGCAGTTATGGCGAGGCTATGAACACTGAAGCTTTCTTT. Translation gives CASSYGEAMNTEAFF. The chain employs TRBV6-5 and TRBJ1-1; D is ambiguous. The CDR3 runs 15 residues. The germline gives CDR1 MNHEY, CDR2 SVGAGI. V lost 3 bases, J lost 0 bases, and 11 bases lay in between.

V gene TRBV6-1 combines with J gene TRBJ1-3; D gene uncertain. With 2 bases removed from V and 0 bases from J, the gap between germline ends came to 8 bases. CDR1 and CDR2 (germline): MNHNS, SASEGT. There are 15 residues in the CDR3. The CDR3 DNA reads TGTGCCAGCAGTGAACGGGAGTACTCTGGAAACACCATATATTTT. Amino acids: CASSEREYSGNTIYF.

This clone showed up just once. J is TRBJ1-2 and V is TRBV11-3; TRBD1 matches 7 bases. Per germline, CDR1 SGHNT and CDR2 YENEEA. CDR3 size: 14 residues. Unmatched junction bases numbered 7, after V lost 5 bases and J lost 4 bases. CDR3 in DNA: TGTGCCAGCAGCCAGGAGGGGGCCGGCTATGGCTACACCTTC. It encodes CASSQEGAGYGYTF.

This rearrangement joins TRBV6-1 to TRBJ2-2; TRBD2 agrees at 10 bases. Trimming cost V 3 bases and J 5 bases; bases outside gene matches: 3. The CDR3 covers 15 residues. Germline-derived CDR1 and CDR2 are MNHNS and SASEGT. The CDR3 coding sequence is TGTGCCAGCAGTGATGGACTAGCGGTAACCGGGGAGCTGTTTTTT. Amino acid sequence: CASSDGLAVTGELFF.

The rearrangement uses TRBV27 and TRBJ1-1; maybe TRBD1 (6 bases). Germline V gene sequence: CDR1 MNHEY, CDR2 SMNVEV (reference sequence). This CDR3 region has 15 residues. Trimming shortened V by 4 bases and J by 4 bases, and 16 bases separated the two germline ends. The CDR3 here is CASSSFTGMSTEAFF. In DNA, the CDR3 is TGTGCCAGCAGTTCGTTTACAGGGATGAGCACTGAAGCTTTCTTT.

The CDR3 DNA reads as TGTGCCAGCAGCTCTTCAGTCAATCAGCCCCAGCATTTT. Translation: CASSSSVNQPQHF. The rearrangement links TRBV7-2 to TRBJ1-5; D is uncertain. Between the trimmed V and J ends, which lost 4 bases and 3 bases, there was a span of 7 bases. The germline CDR1 and CDR2 sequences are SGHTA and FQGNSA. The CDR3 spans 13 residues.

The J gene is TRBJ2-1, the V gene TRBV7-9, with 8 bases that match TRBD1. The CDR3 runs 15 residues. Germline V gives CDR1 SEHNR, CDR2 FQNEAQ (reference sequence). Trimming at V came to 5 bases and at J to 2 bases, leaving 5 bases not matched to a gene. This chain's CDR3 is CASSPGQGTYNEQFF. In DNA, the CDR3 is TGTGCCAGCAGCCCTGGACAGGGAACCTACAATGAGCAGTTCTTC.

This sequence joins TRBV4-2 and TRBJ2-4; D may be TRBD2 (5 bases). CDR1 and CDR2 from the germline V gene are LGHNA and YNFKEQ. CDR3 length: 13 amino acids. The V gene lost 1 base and the J gene lost 5 bases, with 6 bases spanning the gap. CDR3 nucleotides: TGTGCCAGCAGCCAAGGGACTGAAAACATTCAGTACTTC. This codes for CASSQGTENIQYF.

This chain connects TRBV27 to TRBJ2-3; a possible D gene is TRBD1 (6 bases). The CDR3 length is 13 residues. CDR1 MNHEY and CDR2 SMNVEV come from the germline V gene (reference sequence). Trimming pared 5 bases from V and 2 bases from J, leaving 8 bases between. The CDR3 coding sequence is TGTGCCAGCAGTCGACAGGACACAGATACGCAGTATTTT. Translation: CASSRQDTDTQYF.

The chain joins TRBV7-2 to TRBJ1-5; D gene ambiguous. The CDR3 runs 14 residues. Germline V CDR1 and CDR2: SGHTA, FQGNSA. V lost 5 bases, J lost 0 bases, and 8 bases lay in between. The CDR3 DNA sequence: TGTGCCAGCAGCCCCCCACTTAGCAATCAGCCCCAGCATTTT. Amino acids: CASSPPLSNQPQHF.

This clone was detected once. The V call is TRBV27, the J call TRBJ2-1; 7 bases are a match to TRBD1. Germline lookup yields CDR1 MNHEY and CDR2 SMNVEV (reference sequence). With 6 bases clipped from V and 3 bases from J, the junction kept 8 bases outside the gene matches. This CDR3 region has 15 residues. In DNA, the CDR3 is TGTGCCAGCAGGCGTGACAGGGCCGACTACAATGAGCAGTTCTTC. Encoded protein: CASRRDRADYNEQFF.

CDR3 DNA sequence: TGTGCCAGCAGCCCAGGACAGTATAGCAATCAGCCCCAGCATTTT. Amino acids: CASSPGQYSNQPQHF. This chain uses TRBV27 with TRBJ1-5; perhaps TRBD1 as D (6 bases). The germline CDR1 and CDR2 sequences are MNHEY and SMNVEV (reference sequence). Trimming pared 6 bases from V and 0 bases from J, leaving 12 bases between. This CDR3 has 15 residues.

J is TRBJ2-2 and V is TRBV6-5; 8 bases map to TRBD1. This CDR3 is built from 11 residues. Germline assignment: CDR1 MNHEY and CDR2 SVGAGI. J was trimmed by 12 bases and V by 5 bases; bases with no gene match: 2. Here the CDR3 DNA reads TGTGCCAGCAGTCGACAGGGGAAGCTGTTTTTT. This translates into CASSRQGKLFF.

The J gene is TRBJ2-7, the V gene TRBV19; a weak D match, TRBD1 (5 bases). Trimming took 5 bases from V and 1 from J, leaving 12 bases between them. This CDR3 region has 14 residues. The germline CDR1 and CDR2 sequences are LNHDA and SQIVND (reference sequence). CDR3 in amino acids: CASSQVGASYEQYF. The CDR3 nucleotides read TGTGCCAGTAGTCAGGTTGGGGCGTCCTACGAGCAGTACTTC.

The J gene is TRBJ2-1, the V gene TRBV5-4, with 9 bases identical to TRBD2. CDR1 is SGHNT, CDR2 YYREEE, per germline (reference sequence). This CDR3 spans 16 amino acids. The ends lost 3 bases at V and 6 bases at J; junction bases unmatched: 10. The CDR3 protein is CASSWPDWRGGNEQFF. CDR3 sequence (DNA): TGTGCCAGCAGCTGGCCCGACTGGCGGGGGGGCAATGAGCAGTTCTTC.

The CDR3 bases are TGTGCCAGCAGCCCTCAGGGGGCGAACACCGGGGAGCTGTTTTTT. Protein sequence: CASSPQGANTGELFF. The genes are TRBV7-8 and TRBJ2-2; TRBD1 aligns across 7 bases. Germline V gene sequence: CDR1 SGHVS, CDR2 FQNEAQ. After removal of 5 bases from V and 0 bases from J, the junction contained 3 bases not matched to a gene. CDR3 length equals 15 residues.

This sequence joins TRBV15 and TRBJ1-3; D ambiguous. Germline CDR1 LNHNV, CDR2 YYDKDF (reference sequence). The V end lost 3 bases, the J end lost 4 bases, and 7 bases lay between the germline ends. CDR3 length: 13 residues. DNA for the CDR3: TGTGCCACCAGCAGTCTCCAGGGAAACACCATATATTTT. It codes for CATSSLQGNTIYF.

The chain joins TRBV19 to TRBJ1-5; D is unclear. V was pared by 5 bases and J by 0 bases, with 5 bases between. Germline CDR1 LNHDA, CDR2 SQIVND (reference sequence). This CDR3 is 13 amino acids long. CDR3 in DNA: TGTGCCAGTAGTTCAGATAGCAATCAGCCCCAGCATTTT. Translating gives CASSSDSNQPQHF.

In its sample, this clone was seen a few times. V is TRBV5-8 and J is TRBJ1-2; tentatively, D is TRBD1 (6 bases). The CDR3 spans 17 residues. V was shortened by 0 bases and J by 2 bases, with 17 bases between the two germline ends. CDR1 and CDR2 (germline): SGHTS, YDEGEE. CDR3 amino acids: CASSLERGKRLNYGYTF. The DNA of the CDR3 is TGTGCCAGCAGCTTGGAGAGGGGGAAGAGGTTAAACTATGGCTACACCTTC.

There are a few counts of this clone. The rearrangement links TRBV7-9 to TRBJ2-3, with 7 bases that match TRBD1. The V segment lost 5 bases and the J segment 4 bases; nucleotides outside the gene matches: 9. Germline CDR1 SEHNR, CDR2 FQNEAQ (reference sequence). The CDR3 extends over 15 amino acids. This CDR3 reads CASSTGAGGADTQYF. The CDR3 region has the DNA TGTGCCAGCAGCACTGGGGCAGGGGGTGCAGATACGCAGTATTTT. Supplemented by reference TRBV7-9 and TRBJ2-3, the full variable domain reads DTGVSQNPRHKITKRGQNVTFRCDPISEHNRLYWYRQTLGQGPEFLTYFQNEAQLEKSRLLSDRFSAERPKGSFSTLEIQRTEQGDSAMYLCASSTGAGGADTQYFGPGTRLTVL.

This clone was detected once. The rearrangement uses TRBV23-1 and TRBJ2-2; TRBD1 matches at 10 bases. TRBV23-1 is noted as an ORF with a role that remains uncertain. V lost 0 bases and J lost 0; bases outside the gene matches: 10. CDR3 length: 20 amino acids. In DNA form, the CDR3 reads TGCGCCAGCAGTCAATCTATAAGGACAGGGGGGGACCCGAACACCGGGGAGCTGTTTTTT. The encoded protein is CASSQSIRTGGDPNTGELFF.

CDR3 in DNA: TGCGCCAGCAGCCTTTCCTTTGAGGGAGATACGCAGTATTTT. Its translation is CASSLSFEGDTQYF. The genes are TRBV4-1 and TRBJ2-3; TRBD2 might be the D (5 bases). The CDR3 has 14 amino acids. The V gene's germline CDR1 is MGHRA and CDR2 YSYEKL. Trimming left V 4 bases short and J 5 bases short, with 13 bases between.

V gene TRBV3-1 (or the pseudogene TRBV3-2) combines with J gene TRBJ2-3; D unresolved. Germline V gene lookup returns CDR1 LGHDT and CDR2 YNNKEL (reference sequence). The CDR3 spans 14 residues. V lost 4 bases, J lost 0 bases, and 8 bases lay in between. DNA for the CDR3: TGTGCCAGCAGCCTGAGGAGAAGCACAGATACGCAGTATTTT. It yields the protein CASSLRRSTDTQYF.

The genes are TRBV20-1 and TRBJ2-4; TRBD1 is a possible D gene (6 bases). The germline V and J ends were trimmed by 3 bases and 6 bases, with 12 bases remaining between them. This CDR3 has 13 residues. Germline CDR1 is DFQATT and CDR2 is SNEGSKA (reference sequence). The chain's CDR3 is CSASGQTRNIQYF. In nucleotides, the CDR3 is TGCAGTGCTAGTGGACAGACCAGAAACATTCAGTACTTC.